The present T cell receptor beta chain was sequenced within a study of blood T cell repertoires in COVID-19. Measured with immunoSEQ multiplex PCR; TCRdb has only the in-frame clones, and not every one. Counted here are 250,000 to 300,000 clones, 70% to 90% occurring once; the ten biggest clones make up around 0.9%. Individuals drawn from about two dozen US areas were roughly 18 to 95 years old. The CDR3 has 15 residues. The trim removed 4 bases at V and 2 bases at J, leaving 7 bases unmatched. Per the germline V gene, CDR1 is SGHNT and CDR2 is YYREEE (reference sequence). V gene TRBV5-4 combines with J gene TRBJ2-7; TRBD1 matches at 9 bases. The source of this sequence is a woman aged 25-40 years who had recovered from COVID-19. Specimen: PBMCs or T cells enriched from blood (not recorded which). CDR3 sequence: CASSTGTGRAYEQYF. The DNA of the CDR3 is TGTGCCAGCAGCACCGGGACAGGGAGGGCCTACGAGCAGTACTTC.